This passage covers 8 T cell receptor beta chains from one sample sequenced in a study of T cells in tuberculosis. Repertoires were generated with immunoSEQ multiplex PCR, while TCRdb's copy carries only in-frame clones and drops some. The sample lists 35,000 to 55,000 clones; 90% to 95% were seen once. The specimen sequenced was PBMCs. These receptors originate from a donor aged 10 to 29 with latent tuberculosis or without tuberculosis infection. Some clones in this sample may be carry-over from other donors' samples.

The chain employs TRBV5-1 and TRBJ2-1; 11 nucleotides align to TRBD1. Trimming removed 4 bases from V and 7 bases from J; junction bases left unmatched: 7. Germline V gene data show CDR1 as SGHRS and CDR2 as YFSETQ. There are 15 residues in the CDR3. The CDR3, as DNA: TGCGCCAGCAGCATTGGACAGGGGGCGTTGAATGAGCAGTTCTTC. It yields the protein CASSIGQGALNEQFF.

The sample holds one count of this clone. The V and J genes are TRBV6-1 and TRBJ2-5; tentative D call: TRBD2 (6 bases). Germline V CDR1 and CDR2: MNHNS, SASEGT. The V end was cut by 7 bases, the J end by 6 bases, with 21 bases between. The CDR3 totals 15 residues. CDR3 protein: CASKSGWSTKKTQYF. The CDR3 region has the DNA TGTGCCAGCAAAAGCGGGTGGTCGACTAAGAAGACCCAGTACTTC.

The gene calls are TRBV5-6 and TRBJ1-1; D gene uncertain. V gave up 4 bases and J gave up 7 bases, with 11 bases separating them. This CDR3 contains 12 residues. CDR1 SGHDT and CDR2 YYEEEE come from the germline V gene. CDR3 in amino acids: CASSPPEGEAFF. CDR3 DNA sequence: TGTGCCAGCAGCCCCCCGGAGGGTGAAGCTTTCTTT.

CDR3 bases: TGTGCCAGCAGTTACCCGAAACCTAGGATGAACACTGAAGCTTTCTTT. Translating gives CASSYPKPRMNTEAFF. J is TRBJ1-1 and V is TRBV6-5; D not resolved. Germline V gene sequence: CDR1 MNHEY, CDR2 SVGAGI. The CDR3 has 16 residues. V was cut by 2 bases and J by 0 bases, with 13 bases left in between.

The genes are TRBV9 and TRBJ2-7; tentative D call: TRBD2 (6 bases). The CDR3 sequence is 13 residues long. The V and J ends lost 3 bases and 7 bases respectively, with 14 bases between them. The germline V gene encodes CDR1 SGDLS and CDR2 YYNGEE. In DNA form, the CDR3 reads TGTGCCAGCAGCGCGGGACTCCTTTGGGAGCAGTACTTC. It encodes CASSAGLLWEQYF.

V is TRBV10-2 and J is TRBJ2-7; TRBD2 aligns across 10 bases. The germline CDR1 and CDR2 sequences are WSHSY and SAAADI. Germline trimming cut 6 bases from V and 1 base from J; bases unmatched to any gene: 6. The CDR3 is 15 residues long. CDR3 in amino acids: CASRKGTSVSYEQYF. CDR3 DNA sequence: TGCGCCAGCAGAAAAGGGACTAGCGTATCCTACGAGCAGTACTTC.

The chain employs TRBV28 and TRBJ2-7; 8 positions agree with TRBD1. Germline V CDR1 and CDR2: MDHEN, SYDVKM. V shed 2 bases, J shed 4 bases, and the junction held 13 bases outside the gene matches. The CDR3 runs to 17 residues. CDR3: CASSLMLGQGKSYEQYF. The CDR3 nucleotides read TGTGCCAGCAGTTTAATGCTTGGACAGGGTAAGTCTTACGAGCAGTACTTC.

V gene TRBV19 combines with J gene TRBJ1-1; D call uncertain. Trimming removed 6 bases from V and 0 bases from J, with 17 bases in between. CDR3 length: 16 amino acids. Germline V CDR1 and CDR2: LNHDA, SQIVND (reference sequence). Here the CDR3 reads CASRDTFGGMNTEAFF. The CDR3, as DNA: TGTGCCAGTAGAGACACGTTTGGAGGGATGAACACTGAAGCTTTCTTT.